Below, 17 T cell receptor beta chains from the same sample are listed, as sequenced in a study of T cells after yellow fever vaccination. TCRdb re-called the 5' RACE reads through MiXCR, storing one row per CDR3 protein. This table holds hundreds of thousands of distinct CDR3 sequences, about 14% found once. The sequences come from PBMCs, collected on the day of the yellow fever booster vaccination. These receptors came from a man aged 25-45 years who received the YFV17D yellow fever vaccine.

This clonotype was observed many times. The chain carries TRBV20-1 and TRBJ1-5; 7 bases fit TRBD1. V was pared by 3 bases and J by 3 bases, with 8 bases of the junction left unmatched. The CDR3 is 15 amino acids. Germline lookup yields CDR1 DFQATT and CDR2 SNEGSKA (reference sequence). The CDR3 reads CSASSEGAYNQPQHF. The CDR3 bases are TGCAGTGCTAGCAGTGAGGGGGCTTACAATCAGCCCCAGCATTTT.

Many counts were recorded for this clonotype. V and J are TRBV20-1 and TRBJ1-4; TRBD1 is a possible D gene (5 bases). Trimming removed 6 bases from V and 5 bases from J, with 13 bases in between. The CDR3 consists of 13 residues. Germline loops: CDR1 DFQATT, CDR2 SNEGSKA (reference sequence). The CDR3 region is CSADGTLNEKLFF. The CDR3 DNA sequence: TGCAGTGCCGACGGGACTTTAAATGAAAAACTGTTTTTT.

The chain employs TRBV20-1 and TRBJ2-7; D gene ambiguous. V lost 3 bases, J lost 9 bases, and 12 bases lay in between. From germline, CDR1 is DFQATT and CDR2 SNEGSKA (reference sequence). The CDR3 extends over 11 amino acids. The CDR3 protein is CSARLLAGQYF. The CDR3 nucleotides are TGCAGTGCTAGGTTATTAGCCGGGCAGTACTTC.

This chain joins TRBV15 and TRBJ2-3, with D possibly being TRBD1 or TRBD2 (7 bases each). V was pared by 5 bases and J by 2 bases, with 14 bases between. The CDR3 spans 15 residues. CDR1 and CDR2 (germline): LNHNV, YYDKDF (reference sequence). The CDR3 nucleotides read TGTGCCACCAGCCCCAGGGGGGGACTCACAGATACGCAGTATTTT. As protein: CATSPRGGLTDTQYF.

The chain uses TRBV12-3 or TRBV12-4 and TRBJ1-3; D gene uncertain. Trimming pared 1 base from V and 0 bases from J, leaving 10 bases between. The CDR3 sequence is 16 residues long. In DNA form, the CDR3 reads TGTGCCAGCAGTTTAGGCCGCGGAGTCTCTGGAAACACCATATATTTT. Translation: CASSLGRGVSGNTIYF.

This clonotype occurred a few times. The chain is built from TRBV3-1 and TRBJ1-2; D gene uncertain. Trimming pared 1 base from V and 3 bases from J, leaving 6 bases between. The germline gives CDR1 LGHDT, CDR2 YNNKEL (reference sequence). CDR3 size: 13 residues. The CDR3 sequence: CASSQVQHYGYTF. DNA of the CDR3: TGTGCCAGCAGCCAAGTTCAGCACTATGGCTACACCTTC.

The chain's CDR3 is CASSGTSGSSSYEQYF. The CDR3 nucleotides read TGCGCCAGCAGCGGGACTAGCGGGAGCAGTTCCTACGAGCAGTACTTC. The rearrangement joins TRBV5-1 to TRBJ2-7, with TRBD2 matching 14 bases. CDR1 and CDR2 from the germline V gene are SGHRS and YFSETQ. The V segment lost 4 bases and the J segment 1 base; nucleotides outside the gene matches: 4. The CDR3 extends over 16 amino acids.

The CDR3 DNA reads TGTGCCAGCAGCCAAGATATGGCAGGGCAAGCTTTCTTT. Its translation is CASSQDMAGQAFF. The rearrangement uses TRBV3-1 and TRBJ1-1, with D tentatively TRBD1 (5 bases). V was trimmed by 0 bases and J by 9 bases, leaving 11 bases between them. This CDR3 spans 13 amino acids. Germline V gives CDR1 LGHDT, CDR2 YNNKEL (reference sequence).

This chain uses TRBV20-1 with TRBJ2-1; possible D gene TRBD1, 5 bases. Germline-derived CDR1 and CDR2 are DFQATT and SNEGSKA (reference sequence). Trimming pared 4 bases from V and 0 bases from J, leaving 22 bases between. This CDR3 is built from 18 residues. Here the CDR3 reads CSATLRAPDVGSYNEQFF. The CDR3 nucleotides read TGCAGTGCTACCCTCAGGGCCCCGGACGTGGGCTCCTACAATGAGCAGTTCTTC.

The chain joins TRBV18 to TRBJ2-1; 8 bases are shared with TRBD2. Germline V gene sequence: CDR1 KGHSH, CDR2 LQKENI. Trimming cost V 3 bases and J 12 bases; bases outside gene matches: 7. This CDR3 comprises 13 residues. CDR3 coding DNA: TGTGCCAGCTCACCCAAACTAGCGGAGGGGCAGTTCTTC. As protein: CASSPKLAEGQFF.

This sequence joins TRBV11-2 and TRBJ2-1; the match to TRBD2 covers 11 bases. Germline trimming cut 4 bases from V and 7 bases from J; bases unmatched to any gene: 9. Looked up from germline, CDR1 is SGHAT and CDR2 is FQNNGV. This CDR3 region has 16 residues. CDR3 residues: CASSSHLAGGGNEQFF. The CDR3, as DNA: TGTGCCAGCAGCTCGCATCTAGCGGGAGGTGGGAATGAGCAGTTCTTC.

The chain recombines TRBV12-3 or TRBV12-4 with TRBJ2-5; D perhaps matches TRBD1 (6 bases). The length of the CDR3 is 13 residues. Trimming took off 5 bases at V and 7 bases at J, with 14 bases between the two ends. The CDR3 DNA follows: TGTGCCAGCAGTCTCAACAGGGAGTGGACCCAGTACTTC. This codes for CASSLNREWTQYF.

The sample holds a few counts of this clonotype. The chain joins TRBV12-3 or TRBV12-4 to TRBJ1-1; D may be TRBD1 (5 bases). V was trimmed by 8 bases and J by 4 bases, leaving 8 bases between them. The CDR3 spans 11 residues. The CDR3 here is CASGGFTEAFF. CDR3 nucleotide sequence: TGTGCCAGCGGGGGATTCACTGAAGCTTTCTTT.

The J gene is TRBJ2-7, the V gene TRBV6-2 or TRBV6-3, with TRBD2 identical over 10 bases. The ends lost 6 bases at V and 2 bases at J; junction bases unmatched: 7. The germline V gene encodes CDR1 MNHEY and CDR2 SVGEGT. The CDR3 contains 15 residues. DNA of the CDR3: TGTGCCAGCAGCACCCCTAGCGGGAGAACCTACGAGCAGTACTTC. Its protein product is CASSTPSGRTYEQYF.

The chain has TRBV7-9 and TRBJ2-1; no clear D. V lost 3 bases and J 4 bases, leaving 10 bases between the germline ends. This CDR3 spans 14 amino acids. CDR1 is SEHNR and CDR2 is FQNEAQ in the germline V gene (reference sequence). The DNA of the CDR3 is TGTGCCAGCAGCTTTCAGATACTTTACAATGAGCAGTTCTTC. This codes for CASSFQILYNEQFF.

The J gene is TRBJ2-3, the V gene TRBV6-5, with a weak D call TRBD2 (6 bases). With 0 bases removed from V and 2 bases from J, the gap between germline ends came to 15 bases. The CDR3 has 17 amino acids. Germline lookup yields CDR1 MNHEY and CDR2 SVGAGI. CDR3 DNA sequence: TGTGCCAGCAGTTACTCGGGGCTAGCGAGATCCACAGATACGCAGTATTTT. It is translated as CASSYSGLARSTDTQYF.

The sample holds a few counts of this clonotype. The chain combines TRBV20-1 with TRBJ2-5; the D is unclear. Germline CDR1 reads DFQATT; CDR2 reads SNEGSKA (reference sequence). Trimming took off 4 bases at V and 1 base at J, with 7 bases between the two ends. This CDR3 has 12 residues. The CDR3, as DNA: TGCAGTGCTACCGTAACCCAAGAGACCCAGTACTTC. This gives the protein CSATVTQETQYF.